Below, 3 T cell receptor beta chains from the same sample are listed, as sequenced in a study of blood T cell repertoires in COVID-19. Sequencing used immunoSEQ multiplex PCR; TCRdb keeps in-frame clones, though not all of them. Of roughly 120,000 clones listed, just under 90% are singletons. Sequenced: peripheral blood. The receptors stem from a woman in her forties or fifties with acute or convalescent COVID-19.

The J gene is TRBJ2-3, the V gene TRBV30; D remains ambiguous. Between the trimmed V and J ends, which lost 2 bases and 12 bases, there was a span of 15 bases. The CDR3 spans 12 residues. Germline V lookup: CDR1 GTSNPN, CDR2 SVGIG (reference sequence). CDR3 DNA: TGTGCCTGGAGTAACATTCCCCAGGCCCAGTATTTT. Translation gives CAWSNIPQAQYF. The complete variable domain, with remaining parts taken from reference TRBV30 and TRBJ2-3, reads SQTIHQWPATLVQPVGSPLSLECTVEGTSNPNLYWYRQAAGRGLQLLFYSVGIGQISSEVPQNLSASRPQDRQFILSSKKLLLSDSGFYLCAWSNIPQAQYFGPGTRLTVL.

The chain combines TRBV6-2 or TRBV6-3 with TRBJ2-3; TRBD1 might be the D (6 bases). V lost 0 bases, J lost 4 bases, and 20 bases lay in between. Germline lookup yields CDR1 MNHEY and CDR2 SVGEGT. This CDR3 is 18 amino acids long. The CDR3 nucleotides are TGTGCCAGCAGTTACTCACCCCTACAGGGCAGTATGGCAGATACGCAGTATTTT. It encodes CASSYSPLQGSMADTQYF.

A single count supports this clone. The V call is TRBV28, the J call TRBJ2-5; D not resolved. CDR1 is MDHEN and CDR2 is SYDVKM in the germline V gene. V lost 4 bases, J lost 4 bases, and 7 bases lay in between. CDR3 length: 12 amino acids. This CDR3 reads CASSSSGETQYF. CDR3 nucleotides: TGTGCCAGCAGTTCCTCGGGAGAGACCCAGTACTTC.